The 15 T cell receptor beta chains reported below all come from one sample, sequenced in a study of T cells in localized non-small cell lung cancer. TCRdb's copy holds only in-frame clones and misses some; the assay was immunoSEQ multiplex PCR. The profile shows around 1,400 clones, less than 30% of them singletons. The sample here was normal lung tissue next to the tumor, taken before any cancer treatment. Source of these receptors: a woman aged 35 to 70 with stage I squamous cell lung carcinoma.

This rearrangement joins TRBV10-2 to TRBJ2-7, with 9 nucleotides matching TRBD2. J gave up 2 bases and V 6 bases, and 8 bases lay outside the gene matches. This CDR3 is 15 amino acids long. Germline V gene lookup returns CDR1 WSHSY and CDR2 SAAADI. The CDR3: CASREGLARAYEQYF. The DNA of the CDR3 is TGCGCCAGCAGGGAAGGACTAGCGAGGGCCTACGAGCAGTACTTC.

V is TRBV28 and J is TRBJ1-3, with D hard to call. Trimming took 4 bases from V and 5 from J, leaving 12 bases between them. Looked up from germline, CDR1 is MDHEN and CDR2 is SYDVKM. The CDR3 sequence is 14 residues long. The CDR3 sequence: CASSSWELRNTIYF. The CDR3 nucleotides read TGTGCCAGCAGTTCATGGGAACTTAGAAACACCATATATTTT.

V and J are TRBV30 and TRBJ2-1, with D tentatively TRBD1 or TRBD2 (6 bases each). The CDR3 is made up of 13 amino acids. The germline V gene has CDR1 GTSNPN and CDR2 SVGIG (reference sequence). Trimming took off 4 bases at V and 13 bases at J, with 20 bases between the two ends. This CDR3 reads CAWTFRGGLGQFF. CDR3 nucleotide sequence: TGTGCCTGGACCTTCAGAGGGGGGCTGGGACAGTTCTTC.

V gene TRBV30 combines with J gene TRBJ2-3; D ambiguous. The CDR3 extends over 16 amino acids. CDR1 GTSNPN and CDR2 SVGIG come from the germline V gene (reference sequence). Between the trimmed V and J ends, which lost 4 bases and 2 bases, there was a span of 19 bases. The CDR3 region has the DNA TGTGCCTGGACCAAACCCCGTGGGATTTTCACAGATACGCAGTATTTT. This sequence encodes CAWTKPRGIFTDTQYF.

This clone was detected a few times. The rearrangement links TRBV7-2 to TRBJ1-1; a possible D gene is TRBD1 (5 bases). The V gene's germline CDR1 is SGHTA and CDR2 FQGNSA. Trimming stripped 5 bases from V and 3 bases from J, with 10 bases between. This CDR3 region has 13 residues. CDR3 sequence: CASSPRGDTEAFF. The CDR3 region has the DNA TGTGCCAGCAGCCCCCGGGGGGACACTGAAGCTTTCTTT. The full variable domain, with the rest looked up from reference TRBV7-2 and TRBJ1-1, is GAGVSQSPSNKVTEKGKDVELRCDPISGHTALYWYRQSLGQGLEFLIYFQGNSAPDKSGLPSDRFSAERTGGSVSTLTIQRTQQEDSAVYLCASSPRGDTEAFFGQGTRLTVV.

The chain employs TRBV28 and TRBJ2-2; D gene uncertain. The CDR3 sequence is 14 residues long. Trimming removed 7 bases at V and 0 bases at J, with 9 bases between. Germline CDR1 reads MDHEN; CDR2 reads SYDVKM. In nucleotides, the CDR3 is TGTGCCAGCATCCCCGTTTCGAACACCGGGGAGCTGTTTTTT. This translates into CASIPVSNTGELFF.

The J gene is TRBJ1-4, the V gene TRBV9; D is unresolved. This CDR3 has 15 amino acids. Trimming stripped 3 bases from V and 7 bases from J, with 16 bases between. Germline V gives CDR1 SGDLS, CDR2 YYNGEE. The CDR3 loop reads CASSARARDGEKLFF. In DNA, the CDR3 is TGTGCCAGCAGCGCGCGGGCACGCGACGGTGAAAAACTGTTTTTT.

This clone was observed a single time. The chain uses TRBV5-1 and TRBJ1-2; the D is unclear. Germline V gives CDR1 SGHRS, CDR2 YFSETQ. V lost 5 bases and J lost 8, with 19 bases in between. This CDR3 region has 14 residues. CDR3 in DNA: TGCGCCAGCAGTTACAAAACAGCGTATGAAGGCTACACCTTC. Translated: CASSYKTAYEGYTF. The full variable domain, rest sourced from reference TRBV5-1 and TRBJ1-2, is KAGVTQTPRYLIKTRGQQVTLSCSPISGHRSVSWYQQTPGQGLQFLFEYFSETQRNKGNFPGRFSGRQFSNSRSEMNVSTLELGDSALYLCASSYKTAYEGYTFGSGTRLTVV.

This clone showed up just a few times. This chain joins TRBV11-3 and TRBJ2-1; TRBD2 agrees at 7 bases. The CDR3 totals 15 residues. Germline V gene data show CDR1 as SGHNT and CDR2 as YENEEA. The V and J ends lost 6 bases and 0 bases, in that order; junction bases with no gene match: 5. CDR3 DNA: TGTGCCAGCAGTATCCTAGCGGACTCCTACAATGAGCAGTTCTTC. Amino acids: CASSILADSYNEQFF.

CDR3 coding DNA: TGTGCCAGCAGTTACGATTGGGGGACCCTCCACTTT. Residues: CASSYDWGTLHF. This chain uses TRBV6-8 with TRBJ1-6; D perhaps matches TRBD1 (5 bases). V lost 2 bases to trimming and J lost 14 bases, with 10 bases between them. The CDR3 runs to 12 residues. Germline-derived CDR1 and CDR2 are MNHGY and SAAAGT.

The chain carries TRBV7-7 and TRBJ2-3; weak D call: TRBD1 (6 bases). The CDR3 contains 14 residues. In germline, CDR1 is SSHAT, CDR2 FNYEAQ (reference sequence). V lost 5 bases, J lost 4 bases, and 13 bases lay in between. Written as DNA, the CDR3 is TGTGCCAGCAGCCCAGGAGCAGGGGCAGATACGCAGTATTTT. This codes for CASSPGAGADTQYF. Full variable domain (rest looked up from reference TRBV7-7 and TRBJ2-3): GAGVSQSPRYKVTKRGQDVTLRCDPISSHATLYWYQQALGQGPEFLTYFNYEAQPDKSGLPSDRFSAERPEGSISTLTIQRTEQRDSAMYRCASSPGAGADTQYFGPGTRLTVL.

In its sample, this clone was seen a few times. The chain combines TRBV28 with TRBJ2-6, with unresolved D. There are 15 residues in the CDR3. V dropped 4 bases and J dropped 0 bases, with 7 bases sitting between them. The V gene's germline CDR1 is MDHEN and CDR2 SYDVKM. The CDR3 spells CASSSPSSGANVLTF. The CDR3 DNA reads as TGTGCCAGCAGTTCACCGAGCTCTGGGGCCAACGTCCTGACTTTC.

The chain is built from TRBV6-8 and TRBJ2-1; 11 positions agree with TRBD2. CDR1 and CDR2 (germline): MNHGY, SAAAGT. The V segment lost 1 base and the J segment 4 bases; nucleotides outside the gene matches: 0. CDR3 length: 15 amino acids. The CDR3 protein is CASSYLAGGYNEQFF. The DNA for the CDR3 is TGTGCCAGCAGTTACTTAGCGGGGGGGTACAATGAGCAGTTCTTC.

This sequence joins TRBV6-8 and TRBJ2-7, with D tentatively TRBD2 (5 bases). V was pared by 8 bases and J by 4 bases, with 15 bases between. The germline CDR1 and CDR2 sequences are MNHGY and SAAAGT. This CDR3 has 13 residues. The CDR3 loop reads CASERGSKYEQYF. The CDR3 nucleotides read TGTGCCAGCGAACGAGGGTCGAAGTACGAGCAGTACTTC.

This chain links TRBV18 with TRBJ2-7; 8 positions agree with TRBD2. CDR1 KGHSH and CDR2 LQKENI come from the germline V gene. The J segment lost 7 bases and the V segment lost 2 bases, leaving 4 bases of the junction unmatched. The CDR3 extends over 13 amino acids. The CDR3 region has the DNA TGTGCCAGCTCACCAGTCGCTAGCGGGGAGCAGTACTTC. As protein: CASSPVASGEQYF.